This TCR beta chain emerged from a study of T cell repertoires in cytomegalovirus infection. Notes on the study in general: HLA-C-restricted CMV clonotypes gave the most frequent clonotype in two of eight donors.

A word on this clonotype: Antigen: not known. One junction end does not reproduce the germline sequence, and a read error may be involved.

This CDR3 is built from 16 residues. Germline V gives CDR1 LNHDA, CDR2 SQIVND (reference sequence). TCRdb re-called the reads with MiXCR, one entry per CDR3 protein. The sample records about 740,000 distinct CDR3 sequences, under 40% being singletons. The V call is TRBV19, the J call TRBJ1-5, with D possibly being TRBD1 (5 bases). This receptor was taken from a human donor in good health (CMV status not recorded). Some clones in this sample may be carry-over from other donors' samples. Input material: PBMCs. CDR3 loop: CASSMGTGRNNQHQHF. The CDR3 coding sequence is TGTGCCAGTAGTATGGGGACGGGCCGCAACAATCAGCACCAGCATTTT. Drawing the rest from reference TRBV19 and TRBJ1-5, the complete variable domain is DGGITQSPKYLFRKEGQNVTLSCEQNLNHDAMYWYRQDPGQGLRLIYYSQIVNDFQKGDIAEGYSVSREKKESFPLTVTSAQKNPTAFYLCASSMGTGRNNQHQHFGDGTRLSIL.